The rows below give T cell receptor beta chains drawn from one sample of a study of lymphopenia after photon versus proton radiotherapy. Profiling relied on immunoSEQ multiplex PCR, and the TCRdb table lists in-frame clones only, not all of them. The profile shows 35,000 to 45,000 clones, about four fifths of them singletons. The sequencing used peripheral blood, collected from a patient treated with proton-based radiotherapy. The receptors shown here come from an older woman with pancreatic cancer. Each CDR3 is given with its conserved first and last residue. A D gene is named only where the DNA matches it firmly. Size tells how often a clone was seen (once, few, many) or the class of an expanded clone, and some rows leave it out.

cdr3_nt: TGCGCCAGCAGCCCTTACTTGGACAGTCTTAACTATGGCTACACCTTC
cdr3_aa: CASSPYLDSLNYGYTF
j_call: TRBJ1-2
clone_size: .
v_call: TRBV4-1
d_call: .

cdr3_nt: TGTGCCAGCAGCTTGGGGGGACAGCTTAACACCGGGGAGCTGTTTTTT
cdr3_aa: CASSLGGQLNTGELFF
j_call: TRBJ2-2
clone_size: .
v_call: TRBV5-4
d_call: TRBD1

cdr3_nt: TGCGCCAGCAGCCAAGAGACCCGGGTACATTACAATGAGCAGTTCTTC
cdr3_aa: CASSQETRVHYNEQFF
j_call: TRBJ2-1
clone_size: .
v_call: TRBV4-1
d_call: .

cdr3_nt: TGTGCCAGCAGTTTAGGTTGGGCAGGGGGAACAGATACGCAGTATTTT
cdr3_aa: CASSLGWAGGTDTQYF
j_call: TRBJ2-3
clone_size: .
v_call: TRBV27
d_call: TRBD1

cdr3_nt: TGCGCCAGCAGCCGCCGCCCGGCGGGACTAGCGGGAGTGGGGAGCACAGATACGCAGTATTTT
cdr3_aa: CASSRRPAGLAGVGSTDTQYF
j_call: TRBJ2-3
clone_size: .
v_call: TRBV4-3
d_call: TRBD2

cdr3_nt: TGTGCCAGCAGTTTGAGCGACACTGAAGCTTTCTTT
cdr3_aa: CASSLSDTEAFF
j_call: TRBJ1-1
clone_size: medium-sized
v_call: TRBV9
d_call: .

cdr3_nt: TGTGCCAGCACCCCAGGGGCGGGAGCGAACATTCAGTACTTC
cdr3_aa: CASTPGAGANIQYF
j_call: TRBJ2-4
clone_size: once
v_call: TRBV25-1
d_call: .

cdr3_nt: TGTGCCAGCAGTCCTCCAGGGTCCTATGGCTACACCTTC
cdr3_aa: CASSPPGSYGYTF
j_call: TRBJ1-2
clone_size: .
v_call: TRBV28
d_call: .

cdr3_nt: TGTGCTAGTGGTTTGCCGACAGGGCCCTATGGCTACACCTTC
cdr3_aa: CASGLPTGPYGYTF
j_call: TRBJ1-2
clone_size: .
v_call: TRBV12-5
d_call: TRBD1

cdr3_nt: TGTGCCAGCAGTGACACAGGGAGGAATGGCTACACCTTC
cdr3_aa: CASSDTGRNGYTF
j_call: TRBJ1-2
clone_size: .
v_call: TRBV2
d_call: .